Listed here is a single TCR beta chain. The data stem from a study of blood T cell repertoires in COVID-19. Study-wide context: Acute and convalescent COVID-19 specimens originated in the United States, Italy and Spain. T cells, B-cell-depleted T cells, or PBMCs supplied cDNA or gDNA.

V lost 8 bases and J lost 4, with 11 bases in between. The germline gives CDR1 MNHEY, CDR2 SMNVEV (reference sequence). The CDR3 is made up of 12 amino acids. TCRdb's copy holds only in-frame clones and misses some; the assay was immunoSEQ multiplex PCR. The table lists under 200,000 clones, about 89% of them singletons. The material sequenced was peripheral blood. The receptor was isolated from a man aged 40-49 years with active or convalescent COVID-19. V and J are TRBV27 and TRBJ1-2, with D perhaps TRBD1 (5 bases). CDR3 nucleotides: TGTGCCAGCGGGGGGTACAGCTATGGCTACACCTTC. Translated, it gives CASGGYSYGYTF.